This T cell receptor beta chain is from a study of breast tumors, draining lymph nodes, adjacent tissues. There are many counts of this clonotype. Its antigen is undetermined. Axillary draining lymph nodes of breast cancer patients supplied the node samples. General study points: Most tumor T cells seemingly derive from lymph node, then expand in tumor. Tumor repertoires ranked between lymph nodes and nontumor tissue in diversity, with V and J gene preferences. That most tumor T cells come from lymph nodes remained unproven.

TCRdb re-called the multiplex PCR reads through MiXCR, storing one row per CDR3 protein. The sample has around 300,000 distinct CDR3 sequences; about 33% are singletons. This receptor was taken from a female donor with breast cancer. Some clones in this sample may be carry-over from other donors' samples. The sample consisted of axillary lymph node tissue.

The CDR3 DNA reads TGTGCCAGCAGTCGCTCGGCCAGGGGCGGGGAGCTGTTTTTT. It encodes CASSRSARGGELFF. The chain couples TRBV12-3 or TRBV12-4 to TRBJ2-2; weak D call: TRBD1 (6 bases). CDR3 size: 14 residues. Deletions cut 5 bases from V and 7 bases from J, with 14 bases between.